Listed below are T cell receptor beta chains from one sample, sequenced in a study of cytomegalovirus exposure and HLA in healthy donors. Data came from immunoSEQ multiplex PCR; TCRdb stores just in-frame clones and leaves some out. Its table records some 150,000 clones. Material for sequencing was PBMCs. These receptors originate from a woman aged 18-29 years in good health and CMV-seropositive. CDR3s include the opening cysteine and the closing phenylalanine or tryptophan. D genes are given only for firm matches.

j_call,d_call,v_call,cdr3_aa,cdr3_nt
TRBJ2-7,-,TRBV5-1,CASSGTGYEQYF,TGCGCCAGCAGCGGCACAGGGTACGAGCAGTACTTC
TRBJ2-3,TRBD2,TRBV5-1,CASSSGLAGPLSTDTQYF,TGCGCCAGCAGCTCGGGCCTAGCGGGGCCCCTTAGCACAGATACGCAGTATTTT
TRBJ2-5,-,TRBV19,CASSMRRGRETQYF,TGTGCCAGTAGTATGCGGCGGGGGCGGGAGACCCAGTACTTC
TRBJ2-7,TRBD1,TRBV7-6,CASSFEDRGYEQYF,TGTGCCAGCAGCTTTGAGGACAGGGGCTACGAGCAGTACTTC
TRBJ1-5,-,TRBV2,CASIPGGGNQPQHF,TGTGCCAGCATTCCTGGGGGAGGGAATCAGCCCCAGCATTTT
TRBJ1-5,-,TRBV2,CASSAGLGDQPQHF,TGTGCCAGCAGTGCTGGACTAGGGGATCAGCCCCAGCATTTT
TRBJ2-3,TRBD1,TRBV27,CASRKQGLSDTQYF,TGTGCCAGCAGGAAACAGGGGTTATCCGATACGCAGTATTTT
TRBJ2-5,-,TRBV9,CASSVTVQETQYF,TGTGCCAGCAGCGTGACAGTGCAAGAGACCCAGTACTTC
TRBJ1-1,TRBD1,TRBV5-4,CASSLDGTGVRNTEAFF,TGTGCCAGCAGCTTGGATGGGACAGGGGTTAGGAACACTGAAGCTTTCTTT
TRBJ2-3,TRBD2,TRBV5-1,CASSTDGGIGTQYF,TGCGCCAGCAGCACGGACGGGGGGATAGGTACGCAGTATTTT
TRBJ2-5,TRBD2,TRBV7-2,CASSFGLAGGEETQYF,TGTGCCAGCAGCTTCGGACTAGCGGGAGGCGAAGAGACCCAGTACTTC
TRBJ2-7,-,TRBV6-1,CASRDSLPVDEQYF,TGTGCCAGCAGGGACAGTCTCCCTGTGGACGAGCAGTACTTC
TRBJ2-3,-,TRBV9,CASSVVDIISTDTQYF,TGTGCCAGCAGCGTAGTAGACATTATTAGCACAGATACGCAGTATTTT
TRBJ2-3,-,TRBV6-1,CASSEWKQAWGGAQYF,TGTGCCAGCAGTGAATGGAAGCAGGCTTGGGGCGGCGCGCAGTATTTT
TRBJ2-1,TRBD2,TRBV7-6,CASSLLAGHNEQFF,TGTGCCAGCAGCCTCTTAGCGGGCCACAATGAGCAGTTCTTC